The clone carrying this TCR beta chain has a handful of counts. Its specificity is not known. The sample originates from a study of OX40 agonist ivuxolimab in advanced cancers. Study details: With ivuxolimab, an agonistic anti-OX40 (CD134) antibody, patients were treated.

Study-wide findings and caveats: Dosing at 0.1 to 3.0 mg/kg was accompanied by clonal expansion of CD4+ and CD8+ blood T cells by week 6.

From germline, CDR1 is MRHNA and CDR2 SNTAGT. The junction had 11 bases not matched to a gene; V was cut back by 7 bases and J by 6 bases. This CDR3 is built from 14 residues. The data were produced by immunoSEQ multiplex PCR, yet TCRdb's version contains in-frame clones alone and is incomplete. Found here are approximately 76,000 clones, 80% to 90% of them singletons; the top ten hold roughly 5.5%. No patient had autoimmune disease or received systemic immunosuppression. On cycle 4 day 1 and cycle 7 day 1, as well as at baseline, blood was sampled. The material was CD4+ or CD8+ T cells sorted from blood, obtained in a trial of the OX40 agonist ivuxolimab. The rearrangement uses TRBV6-4 and TRBJ1-2, with TRBD1 identical over 7 bases. The receptor was isolated from an adult with an advanced solid tumor such as melanoma, head and neck, liver or kidney cancer. In DNA form, the CDR3 reads TGTGCCAGCAAACCGACAGGGTGGACTAATGGCTACACCTTC. This encodes CASKPTGWTNGYTF.